This T cell receptor beta chain was obtained from a study of post-analysis software for immune sequencing data. Study conclusions and caveats: Among a few TRBV segments more frequent in patients than controls were TRBV5-6, TRBV5-1 and TRBV20-1. The normalized Chao1 diversity of multiple sclerosis patients was significantly lower than that of controls.

Sequencing libraries made from TCR beta cDNA carried unique molecular identifiers. TCRdb independently ran MiXCR on the PCR reads; one entry per CDR3 protein. The sample lists 170,000 or so distinct CDR3 sequences, about 32% seen once, with roughly 1.6% in the top ten. This CDR3 is built from 16 residues. Germline V gives CDR1 SGHNT, CDR2 YYREEE (reference sequence). Between the trimmed V and J ends, which lost 4 bases and 0 bases, there was a span of 16 bases. At least ten counts were recorded for this clonotype. Its antigen is currently unknown. The sample taken for sequencing was blood. V gene TRBV5-4 combines with J gene TRBJ2-5, with a possible D match to TRBD1 (6 bases). The sequence was collected from a girl aged 5 to 17 with multiple sclerosis. This CDR3 reads CASSAGDNWYQETQYF. The CDR3 DNA follows: TGTGCCAGCAGCGCTGGGGACAATTGGTACCAAGAGACCCAGTACTTC.